This T cell receptor beta chain was documented in a study of T cell repertoires in cytomegalovirus infection (dated by TCRdb to the late 2010s). At the level of the whole study: Recently identified HLA-C-restricted CMV epitopes, whose presentation resists viral immunomodulation, were targeted by peptide stimulations together with well-studied HLA-B-restricted epitopes. Because public TCR beta signatures pointed to carriage of CMV infection together with the matching HLA type, the HLA type of each donor mattered for the analysis.

The germline V gene (reference sequence) specifies MNHEY as CDR1 and SMNVEV as CDR2. V and J lose 5 bases and 6 bases, and a span of 10 bases separates them. From its cysteine to its phenylalanine, the CDR3 spans 12 amino acids. The entry retains the CDR3 DNA only, 36 bases that are in frame from base 1. General findings and caveats noted by the study authors: The ex vivo response was dominated by HLA-C-restricted CMV-specific TCR beta clonotypes, which also provided the single most frequent clonotype in two of eight donors. In both this cohort and an independent cohort of 350 to 400 donors, the cumulative frequency of public TCR beta family members distinguished carriers of CMV infection plus the relevant HLA type.

Interpreted using the paper, the treatment or condition label stands for: in vitro stimulation with specific CMV peptide epitopes to enrich CMV-specific T cells. Sequencing relied on an Illumina HiSeq 1500. TCRdb reworked the public reads: Q25 trimming with fastp, MiXCR clone assembly, productive beta chains retained. Rows merge per CDR3 protein into single entries with the most common DNA and genes. This sample gives 650,000 to 900,000 distinct CDR3 sequences in total; about 33% of them show up just once. Around 12% of the sample belongs to the ten largest clones. A note on this clonotype: Its antigen specificity is not known. Nothing much larger sits one base from this clone, and base qualities are not available.

This receptor was obtained from a human donor in good health (CMV status not recorded). Some clones in this sample may be carry-over from other donors' samples. The sequences come from cultured CD8+ T cells from PBMCs, collected from culture after CMV antigen stimulation. The chain was built from TRBV27 and TRBJ1-2; the D gene remains uncertain. The DNA sequence reads TGTGCCAGCAGTGCTCTAGGGAATGGCTACACCTTC. Translation gives CASSALGNGYTF.